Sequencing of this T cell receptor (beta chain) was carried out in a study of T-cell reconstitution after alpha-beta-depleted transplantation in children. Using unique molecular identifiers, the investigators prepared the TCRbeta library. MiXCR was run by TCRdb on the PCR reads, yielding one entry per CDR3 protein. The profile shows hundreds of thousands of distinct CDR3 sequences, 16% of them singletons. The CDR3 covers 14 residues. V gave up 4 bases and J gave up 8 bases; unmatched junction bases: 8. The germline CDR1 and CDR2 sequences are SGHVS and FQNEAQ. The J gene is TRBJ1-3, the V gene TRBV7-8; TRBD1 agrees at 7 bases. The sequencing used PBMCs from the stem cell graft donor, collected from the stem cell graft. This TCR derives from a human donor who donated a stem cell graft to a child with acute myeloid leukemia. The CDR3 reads CASSSPRGRYTIYF. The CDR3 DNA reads TGTGCCAGCAGCTCCCCGAGGGGGCGCTACACCATATATTTT.